Given below is one T cell receptor beta chain in context. Profiling relied on immunoSEQ multiplex PCR, and the TCRdb table lists in-frame clones only, not all of them. The top ten hold over 9% of the sample, which has some 350,000 clones, 74% seen once. The V gene's germline CDR1 is SQVTM and CDR2 ANQGSEA. This CDR3 is built from 13 residues. V lost 4 bases to trimming and J lost 1 base, with 10 bases between them. The sample belongs to a study of shared clonotypes between healthy human individuals. Healthy HIV-negative adults with no recent acute infections or vaccinations were recruited as donors. The donor cohort consisted entirely of Caucasian adults residing in Nashville, Tennessee.

The specimen was memory CD4+ T cells sorted from blood. Specified subset: CD45RA-negative fraction. The receptor was derived from a man aged 25 to 45 in good health. This chain links TRBV29-1 with TRBJ1-1; D is ambiguous. CDR3 nucleotide sequence: TGCAGCGTTGTCTTCAGGAGGAACACTGAAGCTTTCTTT. This sequence encodes CSVVFRRNTEAFF.